One sample yielded the 22 T cell receptor beta chains listed below, sequenced in a study of siplizumab effects on memory and regulatory T cells. This table comes from immunoSEQ multiplex PCR, and its TCRdb copy is limited to in-frame clones, with some not included. Found here are about 120,000 clones, roughly 94% of them singletons; the top ten hold roughly 1.8%. Sequenced sample: non-Treg CD4+ T cells sorted from blood. All receptors derive from a human donor in good health.

The V gene is TRBV2, the J gene TRBJ2-7; possibly TRBD2 for D (6 bases). The CDR3 length is 16 residues. Trimming stripped 6 bases from V and 0 bases from J, with 18 bases between. Germline CDR1 and CDR2: SNHLY and FYNNEI. The chain's CDR3 is CASRPLGGLVSYEQYF. In DNA form, the CDR3 reads TGTGCCAGCAGACCGCTCGGAGGGTTGGTCTCCTACGAGCAGTACTTC.

This rearrangement joins TRBV29-1 to TRBJ1-2, with D unresolved. Germline CDR1 reads SQVTM; CDR2 reads ANQGSEA. The V gene lost 7 bases and the J gene lost 6 bases, with 15 bases spanning the gap. The CDR3 totals 12 residues. CDR3 amino acids: CSACQSSDGYTF. The CDR3 coding sequence is TGCAGCGCCTGCCAGAGTAGTGATGGCTACACCTTC. Supplemented by reference TRBV29-1 and TRBJ1-2, the full variable domain reads SAVISQKPSRDICQRGTSLTIQCQVDSQVTMMFWYRQQPGQSLTLIATANQGSEATYESGFVIDKFPISRPNLTFSTLTVSNMSPEDSSIYLCSACQSSDGYTFGSGTRLTVV.

V usage is TRBV23-1 and J usage is TRBJ1-1; 7 bases are shared with TRBD1. TRBV23-1 is sorted into the ORF group, with uncertain function. The V segment lost 3 bases and the J segment 1 base; nucleotides outside the gene matches: 2. The CDR3 sequence is 14 residues long. The CDR3 sequence is CASSHRQGNTEAFF. CDR3 nucleotide sequence: TGCGCCAGCAGTCATCGACAGGGGAACACTGAAGCTTTCTTT.

J is TRBJ2-2 and V is TRBV7-9, with D perhaps matching TRBD1 (5 bases). V was clipped by 1 base and J by 5 bases, with 8 bases between them. Germline values: CDR1 SEHNR, CDR2 FQNEAQ (reference sequence). This CDR3 comprises 14 residues. CDR3 amino acids: CASSLGQGTGELFF. The CDR3 coding sequence is TGTGCCAGCAGCTTAGGTCAGGGAACCGGGGAGCTGTTTTTT.

V and J are TRBV7-3 and TRBJ2-3; no clear D. This CDR3 is built from 19 residues. V was trimmed by 1 base and J by 2 bases, leaving 22 bases between them. Per the germline V gene, CDR1 is SGHTA and CDR2 is FQGTGA. For the CDR3, the DNA is TGTGCCAGCAGCTTAAAATTTCTGCGGAGCACGAATCTCACAGATACGCAGTATTTT. Protein sequence: CASSLKFLRSTNLTDTQYF.

The chain employs TRBV6-5 and TRBJ1-2, with D hard to call. V was shortened by 2 bases and J by 0 bases, with 4 bases between the two germline ends. CDR1 MNHEY and CDR2 SVGAGI come from the germline V gene. This CDR3 comprises 13 residues. This chain's CDR3 is CASSYASNYGYTF. CDR3 sequence (DNA): TGTGCCAGCAGTTACGCTTCTAACTATGGCTACACCTTC.

V usage is TRBV7-2 and J usage is TRBJ2-7, with D possibly TRBD1 on 6 matching bases. Germline CDR1 is SGHTA and CDR2 is FQGNSA. CDR3 size: 14 residues. The V end was cut by 0 bases, the J end by 3 bases, with 9 bases between. CDR3 nucleotide sequence: TGTGCCAGCAGCTTAGCTGGACAGCTCTACGAGCAGTACTTC. As protein: CASSLAGQLYEQYF.

V is TRBV27 and J is TRBJ2-3; 7 bases match TRBD2. The V segment lost 7 bases and the J segment 1 base; nucleotides outside the gene matches: 8. Germline V lookup: CDR1 MNHEY, CDR2 SMNVEV (reference sequence). The length of the CDR3 is 15 residues. The CDR3 nucleotides read TGTGCCAGCACCAACACCCGGGAGGGCACAGATACGCAGTATTTT. Encoded protein: CASTNTREGTDTQYF.

The chain carries TRBV11-1 and TRBJ2-4; TRBD1 aligns across 12 bases. The CDR3 spans 18 residues. Germline values: CDR1 SGHAT, CDR2 FQDESV (reference sequence). The V segment lost 0 bases and the J segment 0 bases; nucleotides outside the gene matches: 3. As DNA, the CDR3 is TGTGCCAGCAGCTTAGCCGGGACAGGGGGCGCAGCCAAAAACATTCAGTACTTC. Its translation is CASSLAGTGGAAKNIQYF.

This clone has just one count. The chain carries TRBV2 and TRBJ2-3, with D perhaps matching TRBD2 (6 bases). The V and J ends lost 6 bases and 0 bases respectively, with 10 bases between them. The CDR3 is made up of 14 amino acids. CDR1 and CDR2 from the germline V gene are SNHLY and FYNNEI. The CDR3 is CASSRDSSTDTQYF. The DNA of the CDR3 is TGTGCCAGCAGCCGGGACTCGAGCACAGATACGCAGTATTTT. The variable domain in full, with the rest retrieved from reference TRBV2 and TRBJ2-3, is EPEVTQTPSHQVTQMGQEVILRCVPISNHLYFYWYRQILGQKVEFLVSFYNNEISEKSEIFDDQFSVERPDGSNFTLKIRSTKLEDSAMYFCASSRDSSTDTQYFGPGTRLTVL.

The V call is TRBV9, the J call TRBJ1-2, with D hard to call. V lost 4 bases and J 6 bases, leaving 10 bases between the germline ends. This CDR3 contains 12 residues. Looked up from germline, CDR1 is SGDLS and CDR2 is YYNGEE. CDR3 sequence: CASSLNMDGYTF. The CDR3 DNA follows: TGTGCCAGCAGCCTCAACATGGATGGCTACACCTTC.

The chain couples TRBV5-1 to TRBJ2-1; 11 bases agree with TRBD2. This CDR3 has 16 residues. Germline V lookup: CDR1 SGHRS, CDR2 YFSETQ. V dropped 4 bases and J dropped 2; count of bases not matched to a gene: 5. As DNA, the CDR3 is TGCGCCAGCAGCCGACCGACTAGCGGGGCCTACAATGAGCAGTTCTTC. This gives the protein CASSRPTSGAYNEQFF.

V gene TRBV29-1 combines with J gene TRBJ2-2, with D possibly being TRBD1 (6 bases). CDR1 is SQVTM and CDR2 is ANQGSEA in the germline V gene. V was trimmed by 0 bases and J by 4 bases, leaving 9 bases between them. The CDR3 contains 14 residues. The CDR3 DNA follows: TGCAGCGTTGAAGATGGCAGGGGCACCGGGGAGCTGTTTTTT. Protein product: CSVEDGRGTGELFF.

This sequence joins TRBV11-2 and TRBJ1-1; no clear D gene. Deletions cut 5 bases from V and 1 base from J, with 8 bases between. The germline V gene encodes CDR1 SGHAT and CDR2 FQNNGV. The CDR3 contains 13 residues. The CDR3: CASSLDGNTEAFF. CDR3 DNA: TGTGCCAGCAGCCTGGACGGGAACACTGAAGCTTTCTTT.

This chain uses TRBV30 with TRBJ2-7; TRBD2 matches 11 bases. This CDR3 is built from 12 residues. Germline assignment: CDR1 GTSNPN and CDR2 SVGIG (reference sequence). The CDR3 coding sequence is TGTGCTACTAGCGGGAGATCCTACGAGCAGTACTTC. It encodes CATSGRSYEQYF.

The CDR3: CASSYSVRGPGEKLFF. The CDR3 DNA is TGTGCCAGCAGTTACTCGGTACGGGGGCCGGGTGAAAAACTGTTTTTT. The chain is built from TRBV6-6 and TRBJ1-4, with a tentative D call TRBD1 (6 bases). This CDR3 spans 16 amino acids. Trimming cost V 0 bases and J 7 bases, with 15 bases left between them. Looked up from germline, CDR1 is MNHNY and CDR2 is SVGAGI (reference sequence).

This rearrangement joins TRBV6-5 to TRBJ1-1; a possible D gene is TRBD1 (5 bases). V lost 5 bases and J lost 4, with 11 bases in between. Germline-derived CDR1 and CDR2 are MNHEY and SVGAGI. There are 13 residues in the CDR3. The CDR3 bases are TGTGCCAGCAGTCTCCCCGGGGGCACTGAAGCTTTCTTT. Its translation: CASSLPGGTEAFF.

The chain carries TRBV5-1 and TRBJ2-3; TRBD1 or TRBD2 may be the D gene (5 bases each). Trimming removed 1 base at V and 2 bases at J, with 11 bases between. From germline, CDR1 is SGHRS and CDR2 YFSETQ. The length of the CDR3 is 15 residues. CDR3 residues: CASSLIEGFTDTQYF. The DNA of the CDR3 is TGCGCCAGCAGCTTGATCGAGGGGTTCACAGATACGCAGTATTTT.

The rearrangement joins TRBV10-1 to TRBJ2-3; no clear D. There are 13 residues in the CDR3. Per germline, CDR1 WNHNN and CDR2 SYGVQD (reference sequence). The V and J ends lost 0 bases and 8 bases respectively, with 9 bases between them. CDR3 in DNA: TGCGCCAGCAGTGAGTCCTTGGTGGGTACGCAGTATTTT. Amino acid sequence: CASSESLVGTQYF.

The chain carries TRBV5-5 and TRBJ1-5; 9 nucleotides line up with TRBD1. Germline lookup yields CDR1 SGHKS and CDR2 YYEKEE (reference sequence). The CDR3 is made up of 15 amino acids. Germline trimming cut 0 bases from V and 6 bases from J; bases unmatched to any gene: 4. DNA of the CDR3: TGTGCCAGCAGCTTGGGGACAGGGGCAGGTCAGCCCCAGCATTTT. Translation: CASSLGTGAGQPQHF.

The genes are TRBV2 and TRBJ2-7, with 11 bases lining up with TRBD2. Germline assignment: CDR1 SNHLY and CDR2 FYNNEI. The V gene end was trimmed by 6 bases and the J gene end by 2 bases; junction bases not matched to a gene: 3. This CDR3 is built from 14 residues. The CDR3 spells CASRETSGTYEQYF. CDR3 bases: TGTGCCAGCAGGGAGACTAGCGGGACCTACGAGCAGTACTTC.

CDR3 residues: CASSPLKDTSTDTQYF. DNA of the CDR3: TGTGCCAGCTCACCACTGAAAGATACTAGCACAGATACGCAGTATTTT. The chain employs TRBV18 and TRBJ2-3, with unresolved D. Germline assignment: CDR1 KGHSH and CDR2 LQKENI. The CDR3 sequence is 16 residues long. The V and J ends lost 1 base and 0 bases respectively, with 11 bases between them.